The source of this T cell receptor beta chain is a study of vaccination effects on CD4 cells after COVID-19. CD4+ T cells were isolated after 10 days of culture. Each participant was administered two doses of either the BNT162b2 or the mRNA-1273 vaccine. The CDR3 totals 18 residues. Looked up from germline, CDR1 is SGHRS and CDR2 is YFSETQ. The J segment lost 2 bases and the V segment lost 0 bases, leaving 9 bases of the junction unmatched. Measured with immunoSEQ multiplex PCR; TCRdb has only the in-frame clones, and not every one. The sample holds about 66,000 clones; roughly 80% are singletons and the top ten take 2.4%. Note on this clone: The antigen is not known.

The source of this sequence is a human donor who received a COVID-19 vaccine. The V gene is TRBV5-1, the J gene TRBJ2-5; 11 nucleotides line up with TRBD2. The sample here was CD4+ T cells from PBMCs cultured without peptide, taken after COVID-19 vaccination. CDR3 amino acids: CASSLGGPTSGGQETQYF. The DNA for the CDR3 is TGCGCCAGCAGCTTGGGTGGTCCCACTAGCGGGGGTCAAGAGACCCAGTACTTC.